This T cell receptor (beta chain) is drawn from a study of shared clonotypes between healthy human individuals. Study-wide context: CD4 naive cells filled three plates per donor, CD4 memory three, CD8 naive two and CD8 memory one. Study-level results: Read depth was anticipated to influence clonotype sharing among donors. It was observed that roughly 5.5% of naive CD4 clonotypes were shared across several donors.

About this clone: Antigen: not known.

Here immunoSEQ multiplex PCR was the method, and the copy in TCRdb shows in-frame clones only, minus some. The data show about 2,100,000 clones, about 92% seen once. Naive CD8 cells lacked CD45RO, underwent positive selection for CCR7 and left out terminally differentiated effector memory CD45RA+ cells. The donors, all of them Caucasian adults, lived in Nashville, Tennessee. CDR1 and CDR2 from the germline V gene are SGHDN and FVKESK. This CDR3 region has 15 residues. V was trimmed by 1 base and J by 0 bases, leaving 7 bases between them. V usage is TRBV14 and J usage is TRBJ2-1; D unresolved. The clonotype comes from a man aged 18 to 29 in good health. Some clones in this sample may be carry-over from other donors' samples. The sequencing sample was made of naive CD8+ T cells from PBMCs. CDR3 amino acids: CASSQAGDSYNEQFF. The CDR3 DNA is TGTGCCAGCAGCCAAGCCGGTGACTCCTACAATGAGCAGTTCTTC. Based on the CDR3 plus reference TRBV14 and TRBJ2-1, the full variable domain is EAGVTQFPSHSVIEKGQTVTLRCDPISGHDNLYWYRRVMGKEIKFLLHFVKESKQDESGMPNNRFLAERTGGTYSTLKVQPAELEDSGVYFCASSQAGDSYNEQFFGPGTRLTVL.